The 27 T cell receptor beta chains in this list originate from one sample, sequenced in a study of beta chain features in type 1 diabetes. cDNA synthesis used the whole RNA isolate, giving expressed TCRB sequences. The table came from immunoSEQ multiplex PCR; TCRdb's copy has only in-frame clones and leaves some out. The repertoire consists of roughly 330,000 clones, with 11% occurring once and the leading ten covering about 0.015%. Sequenced sample: naive CD4+ T cells from blood. The receptors were gathered from a woman in her twenties or thirties in good health.

This clone has only a few counts. This chain uses TRBV19 with TRBJ2-7; 8 bases align to TRBD1. The junction had 2 bases not matched to a gene; V was cut back by 4 bases and J by 3 bases. In germline, CDR1 is LNHDA, CDR2 SQIVND (reference sequence). This CDR3 is 13 amino acids long. CDR3 nucleotides: TGTGCCAGTAGTAGGGACAGGAACTACGAGCAGTACTTC. Protein: CASSRDRNYEQYF.

The chain links TRBV5-8 to TRBJ1-2; 7 positions agree with TRBD1. The CDR3 loop spans 13 amino acids. From germline, CDR1 is SGHTS and CDR2 YDEGEE. V was pared by 4 bases and J by 5 bases, with 5 bases of the junction left unmatched. CDR3 nucleotide sequence: TGTGCCAGCAGCCGGGGGACAGTGTATGGCTACACCTTC. It codes for CASSRGTVYGYTF. The full variable domain, with the rest looked up from reference TRBV5-8 and TRBJ1-2, is EAGVTQSPTHLIKTRGQQATLRCSPISGHTSVYWYQQALGLGLQFLLWYDEGEERNRGNFPPRFSGRQFPNYSSELNVNALELEDSALYLCASSRGTVYGYTFGSGTRLTVV.

In its sample, this clone was seen a few times. V usage is TRBV4-2 and J usage is TRBJ2-7; D remains ambiguous. Germline loops: CDR1 LGHNA, CDR2 YNFKEQ. The CDR3 length is 14 residues. V was clipped by 0 bases and J by 3 bases, with 9 bases between them. CDR3 in DNA: TGTGCCAGCAGCCAAGAATTAGTGAGCTACGAGCAGTACTTC. Translated: CASSQELVSYEQYF.

This clone showed up just a few times. This sequence joins TRBV27 and TRBJ1-2; D not certain. Germline V gives CDR1 MNHEY, CDR2 SMNVEV (reference sequence). This CDR3 is 15 amino acids long. V was pared by 3 bases and J by 8 bases, with 19 bases between. CDR3 residues: CASSFLRRTPGGYTF. In nucleotides, the CDR3 is TGTGCCAGCAGTTTTCTCCGCAGGACCCCGGGAGGCTACACCTTC.

The rearrangement joins TRBV5-1 to TRBJ2-7; unclear D gene. CDR1 is SGHRS and CDR2 is YFSETQ in the germline V gene. Trimming stripped 0 bases from V and 5 bases from J, with 12 bases between. CDR3 length: 14 amino acids. The CDR3 protein is CASSLESSLDEQYF. The DNA for the CDR3 is TGCGCCAGCAGCTTGGAGTCTAGTTTGGACGAGCAGTACTTC.

This clone showed up just a few times. The chain uses TRBV14 and TRBJ2-7; D perhaps matches TRBD2 (6 bases). Germline-derived CDR1 and CDR2 are SGHDN and FVKESK. Trimming stripped 9 bases from V and 2 bases from J, with 17 bases between. The CDR3 covers 14 residues. DNA for the CDR3: TGTGCCAGTCGGCTCCGGGACTCCGCCTACGAGCAGTACTTC. It is translated as CASRLRDSAYEQYF.

This clone was counted a few times. This chain joins TRBV28 and TRBJ2-6; 9 nucleotides agree with TRBD1. The CDR3 covers 17 residues. J gave up 4 bases and V 6 bases, and 10 bases lay outside the gene matches. Per the germline V gene, CDR1 is MDHEN and CDR2 is SYDVKM. The chain's CDR3 is CASRGTGYLWGANVLTF. Written as DNA, the CDR3 is TGTGCCAGCAGAGGGACAGGGTATCTCTGGGGGGCCAACGTCCTGACTTTC. The full variable domain, its missing parts supplied by reference TRBV28 and TRBJ2-6, is DVKVTQSSRYLVKRTGEKVFLECVQDMDHENMFWYRQDPGLGLRLIYFSYDVKMKEKGDIPEGYSVSREKKERFSLILESASTNQTSMYLCASRGTGYLWGANVLTFGAGSRLTVL.

The chain couples TRBV9 to TRBJ2-1, with 7 bases lining up with TRBD2. This CDR3 is built from 15 residues. The V and J ends lost 0 bases and 5 bases, in that order; junction bases with no gene match: 5. The V gene's germline CDR1 is SGDLS and CDR2 YYNGEE. The CDR3 coding sequence is TGTGCCAGCAGCGTAGGTGGGAGGGGTAACAATGAGCAGTTCTTC. Its protein is CASSVGGRGNNEQFF.

This clone was counted a few times. This chain connects TRBV7-3 to TRBJ2-1; 8 nucleotides line up with TRBD2. The CDR3 is 16 amino acids. Germline loops: CDR1 SGHTA, CDR2 FQGTGA. V lost 6 bases to trimming and J lost 0 bases; unmatched junction nucleotides: 7. CDR3 region: CASSVAGRSSYNEQFF. As DNA, the CDR3 is TGTGCCAGCAGTGTAGCGGGGCGGAGCTCCTACAATGAGCAGTTCTTC.

This rearrangement joins TRBV4-3 to TRBJ1-1, with D unresolved. The V gene's germline CDR1 is LGHNA and CDR2 YSLEER. The CDR3 contains 14 residues. The V end was cut by 1 base, the J end by 0 bases, with 6 bases between. CDR3 sequence reads: CASSQVSLNTEAFF. CDR3 sequence (DNA): TGCGCCAGCAGCCAAGTCAGTTTGAACACTGAAGCTTTCTTT.

This clone appeared a few times. The chain couples TRBV4-2 to TRBJ2-3; 12 bases are shared with TRBD2. The V and J ends lost 0 bases and 2 bases, in that order; junction bases with no gene match: 6. This CDR3 spans 18 amino acids. CDR1 LGHNA and CDR2 YNFKEQ come from the germline V gene. The CDR3 reads CASSQDSTSGGNTDTQYF. CDR3 DNA sequence: TGTGCCAGCAGCCAAGATTCGACTAGCGGGGGAAACACAGATACGCAGTATTTT.

In DNA form, the CDR3 reads TGTGCCAGCAGTTTGATGGCACCCACAGATACGCAGTATTTT. Translated: CASSLMAPTDTQYF. The chain carries TRBV28 and TRBJ2-3; no reliable D call. Trimming shortened V by 3 bases and J by 2 bases, and 9 bases separated the two germline ends. The germline gives CDR1 MDHEN, CDR2 SYDVKM. This CDR3 is built from 14 residues.

In this sample, this clone turned up a few times. The chain couples TRBV19 to TRBJ1-1, with D uncertain. The CDR3 has 18 residues. Germline V gives CDR1 LNHDA, CDR2 SQIVND (reference sequence). Trimming pared 7 bases from V and 3 bases from J, leaving 27 bases between. The CDR3: CASTLSGRSSIGDTEAFF. CDR3 nucleotides: TGTGCCAGTACCCTAAGTGGGAGAAGCAGCATTGGGGACACTGAAGCTTTCTTT.

The chain carries TRBV11-1 and TRBJ2-5; TRBD1 agrees at 7 bases. This CDR3 has 13 amino acids. Trimming removed 5 bases from V and 2 bases from J; junction bases left unmatched: 2. From germline, CDR1 is SGHAT and CDR2 FQDESV (reference sequence). Here the CDR3 reads CASSRGQQETQYF. The CDR3 region has the DNA TGTGCCAGCAGCAGGGGACAGCAAGAGACCCAGTACTTC.

This chain joins TRBV10-3 and TRBJ2-7; a weak D match, TRBD1 (6 bases). V gave up 8 bases and J gave up 1 base, with 9 bases separating them. The CDR3 runs to 12 residues. Germline V gene sequence: CDR1 ENHRY, CDR2 SYGVKD. Here the CDR3 reads CAIHRASYEQYF. Written as DNA, the CDR3 is TGTGCCATCCACAGGGCTTCCTACGAGCAGTACTTC.

This clone was counted a few times. The chain carries TRBV7-2 and TRBJ2-5; no firm D call. The CDR3 is made up of 12 amino acids. V shed 4 bases and J shed 5 bases, with 8 bases lying between them. Germline V lookup: CDR1 SGHTA, CDR2 FQGNSA. The CDR3 DNA follows: TGTGCCAGCAGCTCAACTCGGGAGACCCAGTACTTC. It codes for CASSSTRETQYF.

V usage is TRBV6-6 and J usage is TRBJ2-7; the D gene is possibly TRBD1 (6 bases). The CDR3 loop spans 15 amino acids. The V and J ends lost 6 bases and 5 bases respectively, with 20 bases between them. CDR1 and CDR2 from the germline V gene are MNHNY and SVGAGI (reference sequence). In DNA form, the CDR3 reads TGTGCCAGCAGCCCAGTTGCGTTGGGGGCTGACGAGCAGTACTTC. Its translation: CASSPVALGADEQYF.

This clone was recorded a few times. The chain uses TRBV2 and TRBJ2-3; 12 nucleotides agree with TRBD2. This CDR3 is 16 amino acids long. From germline, CDR1 is SNHLY and CDR2 FYNNEI. V shed 5 bases, J shed 0 bases, and the junction held 3 bases outside the gene matches. The CDR3 loop reads CASSRTSGTSTDTQYF. The DNA of the CDR3 is TGTGCCAGCAGTAGGACTAGCGGGACTAGCACAGATACGCAGTATTTT.

This clone has more than one count but fewer than ten. The gene calls are TRBV7-9 and TRBJ2-3; D not certain. The germline V and J ends were trimmed by 5 bases and 4 bases, with 16 bases remaining between them. The CDR3 spans 15 residues. The germline V gene encodes CDR1 SEHNR and CDR2 FQNEAQ (reference sequence). CDR3 sequence: CASSRPNQAADTQYF. In DNA form, the CDR3 reads TGTGCCAGCAGCCGTCCGAACCAGGCCGCAGATACGCAGTATTTT.

This clone was counted only a few times. The genes are TRBV7-9 and TRBJ2-2; possibly TRBD2 for D (6 bases). Germline CDR1 SEHNR, CDR2 FQNEAQ (reference sequence). The CDR3 sequence is 14 residues long. V lost 5 bases and J 8 bases, leaving 15 bases between the germline ends. CDR3: CASSSGPRRGELFF. The CDR3 bases are TGTGCCAGCAGCAGCGGGCCCCGTCGGGGGGAGCTGTTTTTT.

The genes are TRBV28 and TRBJ2-7; D might be TRBD1 (7 bases). Germline CDR1 and CDR2: MDHEN and SYDVKM. Trimming removed 7 bases at V and 4 bases at J, with 14 bases between. The CDR3 length is 13 residues. The CDR3 DNA reads as TGTGCCAGCACCGCGGGACAGCCTTACGAGCAGTACTTC. Translated, it gives CASTAGQPYEQYF. The variable domain in full, completed from reference TRBV28 and TRBJ2-7, reads DVKVTQSSRYLVKRTGEKVFLECVQDMDHENMFWYRQDPGLGLRLIYFSYDVKMKEKGDIPEGYSVSREKKERFSLILESASTNQTSMYLCASTAGQPYEQYFGPGTRLTVT.

This clone was recorded a few times. The rearrangement joins TRBV4-3 to TRBJ2-7, with 8 bases identical to TRBD1. CDR1 is LGHNA, CDR2 YSLEER, per germline. This CDR3 spans 16 amino acids. The ends lost 5 bases at V and 0 bases at J; junction bases unmatched: 9. CDR3 nucleotides: TGCGCCAGCAGCAGTCTAGGGACAGGCAGCTCCTACGAGCAGTACTTC. It codes for CASSSLGTGSSYEQYF.

This clone was found a few times. The V gene is TRBV4-1, the J gene TRBJ2-2, with D perhaps TRBD2 (7 bases). Germline assignment: CDR1 MGHRA and CDR2 YSYEKL. V gave up 1 base and J gave up 7 bases, with 13 bases separating them. The CDR3 covers 15 residues. CDR3 DNA: TGCGCCAGCAGCCAAGGGAGGGGGGGGCGCGGGGAGCTGTTTTTT. Protein sequence: CASSQGRGGRGELFF.

In DNA, the CDR3 is TGTGCCAGCAGTTTATCGGGGCCGGGACAGGGCTATGGCTACACCTTC. This encodes CASSLSGPGQGYGYTF. The chain combines TRBV27 with TRBJ1-2; 9 bases are a match to TRBD1. In germline, CDR1 is MNHEY, CDR2 SMNVEV (reference sequence). The CDR3 sequence is 16 residues long. With V trimmed by 0 bases and J by 4 bases, 6 bases remained unmatched.

This clone has only a few counts. This rearrangement joins TRBV6-5 to TRBJ2-1; 8 nucleotides agree with TRBD1. Trimming at V came to 4 bases and at J to 6 bases, leaving 5 bases not matched to a gene. The CDR3 has 14 amino acids. The germline V gene has CDR1 MNHEY and CDR2 SVGAGI. The CDR3 nucleotides are TGTGCCAGCAGTTCCCCCCAGGGGGCCAATGAGCAGTTCTTC. It codes for CASSSPQGANEQFF.

This clone was found a few times. The chain has TRBV4-3 and TRBJ2-5, with D maybe TRBD1 (5 bases). Germline values: CDR1 LGHNA, CDR2 YSLEER. V was cut by 0 bases and J by 4 bases, with 15 bases left in between. This CDR3 is 16 amino acids long. The CDR3 reads CASSQDARERTETQYF. Here the CDR3 DNA reads TGCGCCAGCAGCCAAGATGCCAGGGAACGGACAGAGACCCAGTACTTC.

This chain joins TRBV9 and TRBJ2-7; 9 nucleotides match TRBD1. CDR1 is SGDLS and CDR2 is YYNGEE in the germline V gene. The CDR3 consists of 15 residues. J lost 3 bases, V lost 3 bases, and 7 bases had no gene match. The CDR3 DNA reads TGTGCCAGCAGCGCCGGACAGGGGCTGGGCTACGAGCAGTACTTC. Translation: CASSAGQGLGYEQYF.